The sample holds a few counts of the clone carrying this TCR beta chain. The target antigen is unknown. Measured with immunoSEQ multiplex PCR; TCRdb has only the in-frame clones, and not every one. The data show more than 95,000 clones, about 90% seen once. The sample comes from a study of T cell responses to AZD1222 COVID-19 vaccine. General study results and limits: White British people made up most donors, females outnumbered males, and clonal diversity was possibly underestimated. Scientists sampled the repertoires only once the peak T cell response had passed. At baseline, seropositivity was found in only six or seven AZD1222 recipients. CD4 TCRs associated with vaccination spanned spike, dominating at 160-218 and 743-854.

Deletions cut 5 bases from V and 6 bases from J, with 4 bases between. This CDR3 contains 10 residues. CDR1 is MNHEY and CDR2 is SMNVEV in the germline V gene (reference sequence). The chain has TRBV27 and TRBJ1-2; D unresolved. This specimen consisted of peripheral blood, obtained on day 0 of AZD1222 vaccination. This clonotype was obtained from an adult in good health. CDR3 nucleotides: TGTGCCAGCAGTCCTCATGGCTACACCTTC. Translated: CASSPHGYTF.